This T cell receptor beta chain derives from a study of radiotherapy plus CTLA-4 blockade in lung cancer. Background on the study: Among patients, approximately 19% showed objective responses, and approximately 29% had disease control. General study results and limits: Early clone dynamics of blood T cells, plus interferon-beta, reportedly predicted response best. Expansion in blood of tumor-derived TCR clones was seen after radiotherapy plus ipilimumab.

TCRdb's copy holds only in-frame clones and misses some; the assay was immunoSEQ multiplex PCR. The table lists tens of thousands of clones, over 60% of them singletons. The length of the CDR3 is 17 residues. The V gene's germline CDR1 is LGHNA and CDR2 YSLEER. Trimming shortened V by 0 bases and J by 1 base, and 14 bases separated the two germline ends. It was focal radiation plus CTLA-4 blockade with ipilimumab that patients with chemo-refractory metastatic non-small-cell lung cancer received. Comment on this clone: What it recognizes is unknown.

The J gene is TRBJ2-3, the V gene TRBV4-3; TRBD2 might be the D (7 bases). This TCR was recovered from a human donor with non-small cell lung cancer that progressed on radiotherapy plus ipilimumab. The sample in question was peripheral blood, obtained from a patient treated with radiotherapy plus ipilimumab. CDR3 sequence: CASSQDRAGAGTDTQYF. DNA for the CDR3: TGCGCCAGCAGCCAAGATAGGGCGGGGGCCGGCACAGATACGCAGTATTTT.